This TCR beta chain was sequenced in a study of OX40 agonist ivuxolimab in advanced cancers. As for the study in general: Of mixed ages from about 23 to 90 and averaging around 60 years, the group was approximately 84% male. The study reported partial responses in three patients: one hepatocellular carcinoma, two cutaneous melanoma. Overall study results and limits: On average, CD8+ T cells showed a greater number of expanded clones than CD4+. Both blood CD4+ and CD8+ T cells showed clonal growth by week 6 at 0.1 to 3.0 mg/kg.

Assay used: immunoSEQ multiplex PCR; TCRdb lists only in-frame clones, some missing. The data show 90,000 to 95,000 clones, around 87% seen once. A word on this clone: The target antigen is unknown.

V was clipped by 2 bases and J by 3 bases, with 11 bases between them. Germline CDR1 and CDR2: MNHEY and SVGAGI. The CDR3 has 14 amino acids. This sequence joins TRBV6-5 and TRBJ2-7, with a possible D match to TRBD1 (6 bases). Sequences were derived from CD4+ or CD8+ T cells sorted from blood, sampled in a trial of the OX40 agonist ivuxolimab. The TCR comes from an adult with an advanced solid tumor such as melanoma, head and neck, liver or kidney cancer. The CDR3, as DNA: TGTGCCAGCAGTTACCTGGGGGCCGGCTACGAGCAGTACTTC. It yields the protein CASSYLGAGYEQYF.